This TCR beta chain originates from a study of T-cell memory formation after mild COVID-19. The study's findings and limits: Cross-reactive memory apparently joined, as some responding clones appeared in pre-infection memory. Contracting clones, day 15 to 85, had balanced CD4/CD8, and later expanders favored CD4+. Contracting CD4+ clones sat mainly in CM and EM; CD8+ in EMRA.

The 5'RACE method, run with constant-segment primers, produced TCR alpha and TCR beta cDNA libraries (carrying sample barcodes and UMIs). TCRdb used MiXCR to reprocess the 5' RACE reads, holding one entry per CDR3 protein. The top ten hold 20% to 25% of the sample, which has about 390,000 distinct CDR3 sequences, roughly 15% seen once. The CDR3 length is 16 residues. Germline V gene sequence: CDR1 SEHNR, CDR2 FQNEAQ (reference sequence). V trimming: 4 bases; J trimming: 7 bases; junction bases outside the gene matches: 11. With respect to this clonotype: Its antigen is unidentified.

This receptor was obtained from a man aged 18 to 35 who had mild COVID-19 (a few samples of this study predate the infection). Cell type and time point are not known. The sequencing input was PBMCs or a T cell subset sorted from them (not recorded which). The chain couples TRBV7-9 to TRBJ2-2, with TRBD2 matching 8 bases. CDR3 amino acids: CASSSRGGPVSGELFF. Written as DNA, the CDR3 is TGTGCCAGCAGCTCCCGCGGGGGGCCTGTCAGCGGGGAGCTGTTTTTT. Using reference TRBV7-9 and TRBJ2-2 for the parts outside the CDR3, the full variable domain is DTGVSQNPRHKITKRGQNVTFRCDPISEHNRLYWYRQTLGQGPEFLTYFQNEAQLEKSRLLSDRFSAERPKGSFSTLEIQRTEQGDSAMYLCASSSRGGPVSGELFFGEGSRLTVL.